The 30 T cell receptor beta chains presented below share a single source sample, sequenced in a study of blood T cell repertoires in COVID-19. The method was immunoSEQ multiplex PCR; TCRdb's version includes in-frame clones alone and lacks a portion of them. The data contain 380,000 or so clones, around 87% of them singletons. The sample taken for sequencing was PBMCs or T cells enriched from blood (not recorded which). The receptors originated from a man younger than 45 who had recovered from COVID-19.

This chain connects TRBV5-1 to TRBJ2-1; a possible D gene is TRBD2 (5 bases). This CDR3 contains 13 residues. Looked up from germline, CDR1 is SGHRS and CDR2 is YFSETQ. Trimming took off 0 bases at V and 8 bases at J, with 9 bases between the two ends. The CDR3 loop is CASSLEKRDEQFF. In nucleotides, the CDR3 is TGCGCCAGCAGCTTGGAAAAGAGGGATGAGCAGTTCTTC.

V is TRBV15 and J is TRBJ1-2; weak D call: TRBD1 (5 bases). The CDR3 loop spans 14 amino acids. The germline V gene has CDR1 LNHNV and CDR2 YYDKDF (reference sequence). Trimming took 6 bases from V and 2 from J, leaving 13 bases between them. CDR3 loop: CATRSRGGNYGYTF. The DNA of the CDR3 is TGTGCCACCAGGAGTCGTGGGGGGAACTATGGCTACACCTTC.

The chain is built from TRBV5-1 and TRBJ1-1; no clear D. Trimming removed 3 bases from V and 4 bases from J, with 16 bases in between. The CDR3 spans 15 residues. Germline CDR1 reads SGHRS; CDR2 reads YFSETQ. The CDR3 reads CASSYLLGGSTEAFF. In nucleotides, the CDR3 is TGCGCCAGCAGCTACCTTCTCGGTGGGAGCACTGAAGCTTTCTTT.

DNA for the CDR3: TGTGCCAGCAGCCTCAGCAAAGGGACAGAGCATGGCTACACCTTC. This gives the protein CASSLSKGTEHGYTF. V usage is TRBV4-2 and J usage is TRBJ1-2; 7 bases line up with TRBD1. Germline-derived CDR1 and CDR2 are LGHNA and YNFKEQ. With V trimmed by 4 bases and J by 6 bases, 11 bases remained unmatched. The CDR3 covers 15 residues.

J is TRBJ1-1 and V is TRBV19; tentatively, D is TRBD1 (6 bases). The ends were cut back, 4 bases at V and 4 bases at J, with 10 bases in the middle. CDR3 size: 13 residues. Germline loops: CDR1 LNHDA, CDR2 SQIVND (reference sequence). The DNA for the CDR3 is TGTGCCAGTAGTACCGTAGGGGGCACTGAAGCTTTCTTT. Translated: CASSTVGGTEAFF.

This chain joins TRBV7-2 and TRBJ1-5, with D perhaps matching TRBD1 (6 bases). The germline gives CDR1 SGHTA, CDR2 FQGNSA. The CDR3 loop spans 13 amino acids. Trimming took 5 bases from V and 4 from J, leaving 9 bases between them. The CDR3 region has the DNA TGTGCCAGCAGCGCTGACAGGAATCAGCCCCAGCATTTT. This sequence encodes CASSADRNQPQHF.

This clone has a handful of counts. Other nucleotide sequences in the sample specify the same CDR3. The chain couples TRBV27 to TRBJ1-5, with 8 bases lining up with TRBD1. The CDR3 sequence is 14 residues long. Per the germline V gene, CDR1 is MNHEY and CDR2 is SMNVEV (reference sequence). The trim removed 2 bases at V and 7 bases at J, leaving 4 bases unmatched. The CDR3, as DNA: TGTGCCAGCAGTTTACAGGGGGCGAGGCAGCCCCAGCATTTT. This encodes CASSLQGARQPQHF.

The chain recombines TRBV13 with TRBJ1-1; D possibly corresponds to TRBD1 (5 bases). The germline V gene has CDR1 PRHDT and CDR2 FYEKMQ (reference sequence). Trimming removed 3 bases from V and 4 bases from J, with 12 bases in between. The CDR3 has 14 amino acids. CDR3 loop: CASSFQGSSTEAFF. For the CDR3, the DNA is TGTGCCAGCAGCTTTCAGGGATCTAGCACTGAAGCTTTCTTT.

J is TRBJ1-3 and V is TRBV6-6; 8 nucleotides match TRBD1. CDR3 length: 20 amino acids. The germline V gene encodes CDR1 MNHNY and CDR2 SVGAGI (reference sequence). V shed 6 bases and J 0 bases; nucleotides not matched to a gene: 19. The CDR3 nucleotides are TGTGCCAGCAGCCCCCAATCGGCAGGGGGCTCATATTTCTCTGGAAACACCATATATTTT. It is translated as CASSPQSAGGSYFSGNTIYF.

This clone has more than one count but fewer than ten. Other DNA sequences within the sample encode an identical CDR3. V is TRBV27 and J is TRBJ1-2; D ambiguous. Germline CDR1 is MNHEY and CDR2 is SMNVEV (reference sequence). The length of the CDR3 is 13 residues. V dropped 3 bases and J dropped 2 bases, with 7 bases sitting between them. The CDR3 nucleotides are TGTGCCAGCAGTTTCGGAGGGAACTATGGCTACACCTTC. Translating gives CASSFGGNYGYTF.

The genes are TRBV7-9 and TRBJ2-7; possibly TRBD2 for D (6 bases). V lost 8 bases to trimming and J lost 2 bases, with 7 bases between them. This CDR3 region has 11 residues. Germline V gene lookup returns CDR1 SEHNR and CDR2 FQNEAQ (reference sequence). The CDR3 spells CASAGTYEQYF. The DNA of the CDR3 is TGTGCCAGCGCGGGGACCTACGAGCAGTACTTC.

This rearrangement joins TRBV15 to TRBJ1-6; D gene uncertain. The ends were cut back, 0 bases at V and 4 bases at J, with 10 bases in the middle. The length of the CDR3 is 16 residues. The germline gives CDR1 LNHNV, CDR2 YYDKDF (reference sequence). CDR3: CATSRDPRSYNSPLHF. The CDR3 coding sequence is TGTGCCACCAGCAGAGATCCCAGATCTTATAATTCACCCCTCCACTTT.

V and J are TRBV24-1 and TRBJ2-1; D perhaps matches TRBD1 (5 bases). The CDR3 runs 14 residues. Trimming pared 4 bases from V and 12 bases from J, leaving 18 bases between. Germline lookup yields CDR1 KGHDR and CDR2 SFDVKD. Written as DNA, the CDR3 is TGTGCCACCAGTGAATCATGGACACCCTTTGGGCAGTTCTTC. Translation: CATSESWTPFGQFF.

V and J are TRBV4-2 and TRBJ1-2; D is ambiguous. The V end lost 3 bases, the J end lost 10 bases, and 15 bases lay between the germline ends. CDR1 LGHNA and CDR2 YNFKEQ come from the germline V gene. The CDR3 contains 13 residues. The CDR3 sequence: CASSHPSIGVYTF. The CDR3 coding sequence is TGTGCCAGCAGCCACCCATCAATCGGGGTCTACACCTTC.

The chain employs TRBV7-6 and TRBJ1-6; 8 bases fit TRBD1. The CDR3 is 14 residues long. Germline V gene data show CDR1 as SGHVS and CDR2 as FNYEAQ. With 3 bases clipped from V and 9 bases from J, the junction kept 4 bases outside the gene matches. The DNA of the CDR3 is TGTGCCAGCAGCTTGACAGGGGAAAGTTCACCCCTCCACTTT. Translated, it gives CASSLTGESSPLHF.

This clone appeared once. The chain is built from TRBV6-5 and TRBJ2-2; 7 nucleotides match TRBD1. Trimming took 2 bases from V and 0 from J; bases not matched to a gene: 0. From germline, CDR1 is MNHEY and CDR2 SVGAGI. The CDR3 contains 15 residues. This CDR3 is CASSYDRANTGELFF. CDR3 nucleotides: TGTGCCAGCAGTTACGACAGGGCGAACACCGGGGAGCTGTTTTTT.

The V call is TRBV4-1, the J call TRBJ2-2; 7 nucleotides line up with TRBD1. The V segment lost 1 base and the J segment 7 bases; nucleotides outside the gene matches: 15. Germline CDR1 reads MGHRA; CDR2 reads YSYEKL. This CDR3 region has 18 residues. The chain's CDR3 is CASSQAGLGRGSSGELFF. CDR3 in DNA: TGCGCCAGCAGCCAAGCGGGGTTGGGCAGGGGGTCGAGCGGGGAGCTGTTTTTT.

V is TRBV11-2 and J is TRBJ1-1; D is undetermined. CDR1 is SGHAT and CDR2 is FQNNGV in the germline V gene. V was clipped by 4 bases and J by 8 bases, with 14 bases between them. The CDR3 has 13 amino acids. DNA for the CDR3: TGTGCCAGCAGCTACGTACAGTCTGCAGAAGCTTTCTTT. Translation gives CASSYVQSAEAFF. Full variable domain (outside the CDR3, taken from reference TRBV11-2 and TRBJ1-1): EAGVAQSPRYKIIEKRQSVAFWCNPISGHATLYWYQQILGQGPKLLIQFQNNGVVDDSQLPKDRFSAERLKGVDSTLKIQPAKLEDSAVYLCASSYVQSAEAFFGQGTRLTVV.

This clone was detected only once. V gene TRBV5-1 combines with J gene TRBJ2-7; D is unresolved. Deletions cut 7 bases from V and 3 bases from J, with 17 bases between. The germline CDR1 and CDR2 sequences are SGHRS and YFSETQ. CDR3 length: 14 amino acids. The chain's CDR3 is CASAPGSLDYEQYF. The DNA of the CDR3 is TGCGCCAGCGCCCCCGGCAGTCTAGACTACGAGCAGTACTTC.

The chain uses TRBV5-5 and TRBJ1-2; 8 bases map to TRBD1. V lost 6 bases and J lost 3; bases outside the gene matches: 4. The CDR3 extends over 13 amino acids. CDR1 and CDR2 (germline): SGHKS, YYEKEE (reference sequence). CDR3 in amino acids: CASTHRGDYGYTF. In DNA form, the CDR3 reads TGTGCCAGCACCCACAGGGGGGACTATGGCTACACCTTC. The full variable domain, completed using reference TRBV5-5 and TRBJ1-2, is DAGVTQSPTHLIKTRGQQVTLRCSPISGHKSVSWYQQVLGQGPQFIFQYYEKEERGRGNFPDRFSARQFPNYSSELNVNALLLGDSALYLCASTHRGDYGYTFGSGTRLTVV.

J is TRBJ2-3 and V is TRBV18; perhaps TRBD1 as D (6 bases). Germline V gene lookup returns CDR1 KGHSH and CDR2 LQKENI. V gave up 5 bases and J gave up 4 bases, with 13 bases separating them. The CDR3 length is 14 residues. The CDR3 sequence is CASSTIQGSDTQYF. CDR3 DNA: TGTGCCAGCTCAACGATACAGGGTTCAGATACGCAGTATTTT.

The table lists this clone with a few counts. The chain uses TRBV7-6 and TRBJ2-5, with a possible D match to TRBD1 (6 bases). Germline V gives CDR1 SGHVS, CDR2 FNYEAQ. Trimming took off 1 base at V and 7 bases at J, with 13 bases between the two ends. CDR3 length: 14 amino acids. The CDR3 here is CASSLEELGGTQYF. The CDR3 coding sequence is TGTGCCAGCAGCTTAGAAGAGTTAGGGGGGACCCAGTACTTC.

The chain has TRBV18 and TRBJ1-1; 9 bases map to TRBD1. V lost 1 base, J lost 5 bases, and 5 bases stayed unmatched. This CDR3 is built from 15 residues. The germline gives CDR1 KGHSH, CDR2 LQKENI. Here the CDR3 DNA reads TGTGCCAGCTCACCACAACAGGGGGCAGATACTGAAGCTTTCTTT. This sequence encodes CASSPQQGADTEAFF.

This clone has more than one count but fewer than ten. This chain uses TRBV7-9 with TRBJ2-7; a possible D gene is TRBD2 (5 bases). V was trimmed by 5 bases and J by 1 base, leaving 6 bases between them. Per germline, CDR1 SEHNR and CDR2 FQNEAQ (reference sequence). This CDR3 has 12 residues. CDR3 coding DNA: TGTGCCAGCAGCCCGGGGTCCTACGAGCAGTACTTC. Translated, it gives CASSPGSYEQYF. The full variable domain, completed using reference TRBV7-9 and TRBJ2-7, is DTGVSQNPRHKITKRGQNVTFRCDPISEHNRLYWYRQTLGQGPEFLTYFQNEAQLEKSRLLSDRFSAERPKGSFSTLEIQRTEQGDSAMYLCASSPGSYEQYFGPGTRLTVT.

The V gene is TRBV2, the J gene TRBJ2-7, with D uncertain. Germline CDR1 SNHLY, CDR2 FYNNEI. The CDR3 length is 14 residues. Trimming cost V 3 bases and J 1 base, with 10 bases left between them. The CDR3 DNA reads as TGTGCCAGCAGTGAGTTTTGGGCTTCCTACGAGCAGTACTTC. Translating it yields CASSEFWASYEQYF.

The rearrangement joins TRBV3-1 (or the pseudogene TRBV3-2) to TRBJ1-5; D might be TRBD1 (5 bases). Between the trimmed V and J ends, which lost 3 bases and 1 base, there was a span of 10 bases. The CDR3 runs 15 residues. The V gene's germline CDR1 is LGHDT and CDR2 YNNKEL (reference sequence). CDR3 sequence reads: CASSQTDRSNQPQHF. The DNA for the CDR3 is TGTGCCAGCAGCCAGACAGACAGAAGCAATCAGCCCCAGCATTTT.

The chain carries TRBV4-3 and TRBJ1-1; possibly TRBD1 for D (6 bases). Trimming removed 0 bases at V and 0 bases at J, with 11 bases between. The germline V gene has CDR1 LGHNA and CDR2 YSLEER. The length of the CDR3 is 16 residues. The CDR3 loop is CASSQDRGAVNTEAFF. CDR3 bases: TGCGCCAGCAGCCAAGACCGGGGGGCAGTGAACACTGAAGCTTTCTTT.

This chain joins TRBV19 and TRBJ1-6, with D hard to call. Germline-derived CDR1 and CDR2 are LNHDA and SQIVND (reference sequence). The CDR3 loop spans 13 amino acids. The germline V and J ends were trimmed by 8 bases and 6 bases, with 11 bases remaining between them. The CDR3 DNA reads TGTGCCAGTGGCAGGATTCCTAATTCACCCCTCCACTTT. Translation: CASGRIPNSPLHF.

This sequence joins TRBV19 and TRBJ2-7, with 8 bases lining up with TRBD1. V shed 6 bases, J shed 5 bases, and the junction held 12 bases outside the gene matches. This CDR3 has 15 amino acids. Germline V CDR1 and CDR2: LNHDA, SQIVND (reference sequence). The DNA for the CDR3 is TGTGCCAGTAGGACAGCCGGGACAGGATATGACGAGCAGTACTTC. Translation: CASRTAGTGYDEQYF.

The J gene is TRBJ1-1, the V gene TRBV6-5; 7 positions match TRBD1. The ends lost 7 bases at V and 0 bases at J; junction bases unmatched: 2. The germline gives CDR1 MNHEY, CDR2 SVGAGI. This CDR3 contains 13 residues. The CDR3 loop reads CASMGQMNTEAFF. CDR3 in DNA: TGTGCCAGCATGGGACAGATGAACACTGAAGCTTTCTTT.